Listed below are T cell receptor beta chains from one sample, sequenced in a study of vaccination and CD4 T cells after COVID-19. No cognate antigen is known for these TCRs. One entry per CDR3 protein results from TCRdb running MiXCR on the PCR reads. The sample shows approximately 21,000 distinct CDR3 sequences, 60% of them seen only once. The sample was CD4+ T cells from blood, cultured in vitro, taken after SARS-CoV-2 vaccination. The receptors shown here come from a human donor who had recovered from COVID-19. The CDR3 runs from the conserved cysteine through the conserved F or W. The order of the fields is V gene, J gene, D gene, clone size, CDR3 protein, CDR3 DNA. A D gene is named only where the DNA matches it firmly. Clone size appears in some rows only: once, few, many, or a class for an expanded clone.

>TRBV30|TRBJ1-2|NA|NA
CAWSVPGRDYGYTF
TGTGCCTGGAGTGTACCTGGAAGAGACTATGGCTACACCTTC
>TRBV4-1|TRBJ1-2|TRBD1|NA
CASSPTGGANHYGYTF
TGCGCCAGCAGCCCAACAGGGGGCGCGAATCACTATGGCTACACCTTC
>TRBV7-6|TRBJ1-3|NA|NA
CASSYGRSSGNTIYF
TGTGCCAGCAGCTACGGACGGAGCTCTGGAAACACCATATATTTT
>TRBV2|TRBJ1-2|NA|once
CASSRNQGYGYTF
TGTGCCAGCAGCAGGAATCAGGGATATGGCTACACCTTC
>TRBV24-1|TRBJ2-2|NA|few
CATSDSGGTTNTGELFF
TGTGCCACCAGTGATTCTGGGGGGACCACGAACACCGGGGAGCTGTTTTTT
>TRBV7-8|TRBJ1-5|NA|few
CASSRSPIGGAGNQPQHF
TGTGCCAGCAGCCGAAGTCCTATCGGGGGGGCCGGCAATCAGCCCCAGCATTTT
>TRBV7-7|TRBJ2-3|NA|NA
CASSLSQGADTQYF
TGTGCCAGCAGCTTATCTCAGGGCGCAGATACGCAGTATTTT
>TRBV25-1|TRBJ2-5|NA|NA
CASRGTPQETQYF
TGTGCCAGCAGGGGGACTCCCCAAGAGACCCAGTACTTC
>TRBV6-4|TRBJ2-1|TRBD2|few
CASSVASGRVSNEQFF
TGTGCCAGCAGTGTTGCCAGCGGGAGAGTCAGCAATGAGCAGTTCTTC
>TRBV5-1|TRBJ2-2|NA|NA
CASSLIGSGTGELFF
TGCGCCAGCAGCTTAATAGGTTCTGGCACCGGGGAGCTGTTTTTT
>TRBV6-7|TRBJ1-1|TRBD1|few
CASSGDEDRVNTEAFF
TGTGCCAGCAGTGGTGACGAAGACAGGGTGAACACTGAAGCTTTCTTT
>TRBV29-1|TRBJ1-2|NA|NA
CSVEDTGHYGYTF
TGCAGCGTTGAAGATACAGGGCACTATGGCTACACCTTC
>TRBV12-2|TRBJ1-2|NA|NA
CASRLDRTGYTF
TGTGCAAGTCGCTTAGACCGGACAGGCTACACCTTC
>TRBV7-2|TRBJ1-6|NA|NA
CASSLISASPLHF
TGTGCCAGCAGCTTAATATCAGCTTCACCCCTCCACTTT
>TRBV30|TRBJ1-2|NA|once
CAWSVRTSDGYTF
TGTGCCTGGAGTGTACGGACCTCCGATGGCTACACCTTC
>TRBV20-1|TRBJ1-1|NA|few
CSARVSLLNTEAFF
TGCAGTGCTAGAGTTAGCCTGCTGAACACTGAAGCTTTCTTT
>TRBV12-3/TRBV12-4|TRBJ2-7|NA|NA
CASSNPGQIPTSSYEQYF
TGTGCCAGCAGTAACCCGGGACAAATCCCTACCAGCTCCTACGAGCAGTACTTC
>TRBV2|TRBJ1-1|TRBD1|NA
CASRIQGAGTEAFF
TGTGCCAGCCGGATTCAGGGGGCGGGCACTGAAGCTTTCTTT
>TRBV19|TRBJ1-1|NA|NA
CASRSDPRTTEAFF
TGTGCCAGTAGATCGGACCCTCGGACGACTGAAGCTTTCTTT
>TRBV7-2|TRBJ2-7|NA|NA
CASSLARDAYEQYF
TGTGCCAGCAGCTTAGCGCGGGATGCGTACGAGCAGTACTTC
>TRBV28|TRBJ2-7|TRBD2|NA
CASSTPMTSGNSYEQYF
TGTGCCAGCAGTACCCCGATGACTAGCGGAAACTCCTACGAGCAGTACTTC
>TRBV19|TRBJ1-1|NA|NA
CASSILQGRGTEAFF
TGTGCCAGTAGTATCTTACAGGGAAGAGGGACTGAAGCTTTCTTT
>TRBV19|TRBJ2-5|NA|once
CASSIVTGAESETQYF
TGTGCCAGTAGTATAGTCACGGGGGCGGAATCAGAGACCCAGTACTTC